Sequencing of this T cell receptor beta chain was carried out in a study of blood T cell repertoires in COVID-19. Study as a whole: Both acute and convalescent COVID-19 samples were obtained from the United States, Italy and Spain. The analysed material was cDNA or gDNA that came from T cells, B-cell-depleted T cells, or PBMCs.

Original handling: Reference gene primer amplification gave nucleated cell count estimates. TCRdb keeps only in-frame clones here, not all; method: immunoSEQ multiplex PCR. That table supplies the V and J calls and clone size; D and trimming were determined from the DNA. The sample consists of approximately 54,000 clones, 90% to 95% of them appearing once. Germline lookup yields CDR1 MNHEY and CDR2 SVGAGI. Trimming stripped 7 bases from V and 5 bases from J, with 11 bases between. The length of the CDR3 is 13 residues. The chain is built from TRBV6-5 and TRBJ2-2, with D perhaps TRBD2 (6 bases). The source material was peripheral blood. The sequence derives from a man aged 45-60 years with acute or convalescent COVID-19. In DNA form, the CDR3 reads TGTGCCAGCAAGAGTAGCGGTACCGGGGAGCTGTTTTTT. It specifies CASKSSGTGELFF.